This T cell receptor beta chain was identified during a study of a mutant IDH1 vaccine in newly diagnosed glioma. Study-level background: Eight vaccinations went to patients in weeks 1, 3, 5, 7, 11, 15, 19, 23. It was radiotherapy, temozolomide, or both that patients received previously, with most receiving both. Patients were started on vaccination 4-6 weeks after radiotherapy alone, or with temozolomide cycles. Study-wide findings and caveats: Vaccination induced immune responses in 85% to 95% of patients.

Note on this clone: The target antigen is unknown.

Produced via immunoSEQ multiplex PCR; TCRdb's table is partial and in-frame only. Among tens of thousands of clones, roughly 76% were seen once, and the ten largest hold 5% to 6.5%. Time point defined: week 23, last vaccination. Each dose of the vaccine consisted of 300 ug of mutant IDH1 20-mer peptide, with topical imiquimod. The germline gives CDR1 SQVTM, CDR2 ANQGSEA. V gave up 8 bases and J gave up 5 bases, with 18 bases separating them. The CDR3 sequence is 13 residues long. This TCR was sampled from a man between 40 and 49 years old with glioma. The chain links TRBV29-1 to TRBJ2-5, with D maybe TRBD1 (5 bases). The specimen was PBMCs, collected from a glioma patient whose treatment included an IDH1 peptide vaccine. The CDR3 nucleotides are TGCAGCTTCTGCCTGGGGCTTATGGAGACCCAGTACTTC. This encodes CSFCLGLMETQYF.